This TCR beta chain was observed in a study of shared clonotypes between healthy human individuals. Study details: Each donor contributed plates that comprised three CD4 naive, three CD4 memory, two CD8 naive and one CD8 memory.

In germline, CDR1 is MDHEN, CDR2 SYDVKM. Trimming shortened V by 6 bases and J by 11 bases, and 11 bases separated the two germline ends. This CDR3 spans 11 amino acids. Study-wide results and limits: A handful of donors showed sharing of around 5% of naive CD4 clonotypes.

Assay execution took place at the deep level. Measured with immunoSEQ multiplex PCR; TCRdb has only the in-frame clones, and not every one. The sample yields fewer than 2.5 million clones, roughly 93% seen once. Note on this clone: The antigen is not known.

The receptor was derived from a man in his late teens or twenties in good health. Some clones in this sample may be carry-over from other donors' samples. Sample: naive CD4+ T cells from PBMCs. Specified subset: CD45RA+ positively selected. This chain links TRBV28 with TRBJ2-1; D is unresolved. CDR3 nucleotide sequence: TGTGCCAGCAGCCTCCCCACTCAGCAGTTCTTC. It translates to CASSLPTQQFF.